The present TCR beta chain was sequenced within a study of PD-1 blockade in classical Hodgkin lymphoma. The CDR3 totals 15 residues. Germline V CDR1 and CDR2: SEHNR, FQNEAQ (reference sequence). V shed 2 bases and J shed 3 bases, with 14 bases lying between them. The protocol was immunoSEQ multiplex PCR, while the TCRdb copy is restricted to in-frame clones and leaves out a portion. In the table there are under 130,000 clones, about nine tenths of which are singletons. Study observations and caveats: The study reported lower baseline TCR diversity in newly diagnosed patients than in healthy donors.

This clone was found once. Antigen unknown. The time point here: cycle 4 day 1 (C4D1), after six to seven weeks of nivolumab. The patients all showed relapse after autologous stem cell transplantation, while their brentuximab vedotin exposure varied. Material: peripheral blood mononuclear cells (PBMCs), obtained before the fourth cycle of nivolumab. The receptor's source is a human donor with classical Hodgkin lymphoma. The V and J genes are TRBV7-9 and TRBJ2-7, with D possibly TRBD2 on 5 matching bases. The CDR3 loop reads CASSLREGIFYEQYF. The CDR3 nucleotides read TGTGCCAGCAGCTTACGGGAAGGGATCTTCTACGAGCAGTACTTC.